This TCR beta chain originates from a study of regulatory T cells in long-lasting Graves disease. Study-level results: Reduced TCR diversity was observed in persistent Graves' patients versus newly diagnosed patients. Small numbers of samples may have cut accuracy. The persistent group shared around 3,000 public clonotypes, more than the roughly 970 shared by new patients.

As for time point: persistent/refractory GD, antithyroid drugs over 5 years with positive TRAb. Preparation of the TCR library used RNA extracted from PBMCs. Doctors identified Graves' disease using the American Thyroid Association guidelines. Libraries of TCR beta came from iRepertoire HTBI primers plus Arm-PCR of CDR3 regions. TCRdb re-analysed the multiplex PCR reads in MiXCR, keeping a single row per CDR3 protein. This repertoire shows 500,000 to 700,000 distinct CDR3 sequences, around 32% found once; its top ten account for around 42%. The CDR3 has 13 amino acids. The V and J ends lost 5 bases and 4 bases respectively, with 14 bases between them. Germline V gives CDR1 SQVTM, CDR2 ANQGSEA. This clonotype was detected only a few times. What it binds is unknown.

This chain links TRBV29-1 with TRBJ1-1; weak D call: TRBD1 (6 bases). The source is a female donor with Graves disease. This material consisted of peripheral blood mononuclear cells (PBMCs), taken when the disease was refractory, from a patient treated with antithyroid drugs. CDR3 DNA: TGCAGCGTTCAGGGGCGGTTGGGCACTGAAGCTTTCTTT. Protein sequence: CSVQGRLGTEAFF.